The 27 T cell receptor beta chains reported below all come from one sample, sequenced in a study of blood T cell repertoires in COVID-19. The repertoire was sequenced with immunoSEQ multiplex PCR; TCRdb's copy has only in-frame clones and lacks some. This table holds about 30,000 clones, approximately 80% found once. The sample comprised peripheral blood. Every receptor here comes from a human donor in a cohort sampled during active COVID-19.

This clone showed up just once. CDR3 sequence (DNA): TGCGCCAGCAGTGAGAGGACAGTTGGTAACGGGGAGCTGTTTTTT. Translation: CASSERTVGNGELFF. The chain couples TRBV10-1 to TRBJ2-2; possibly TRBD1 for D (6 bases). V was pared by 2 bases and J by 7 bases, with 14 bases between. This CDR3 is 15 amino acids long. Looked up from germline, CDR1 is WNHNN and CDR2 is SYGVQD (reference sequence).

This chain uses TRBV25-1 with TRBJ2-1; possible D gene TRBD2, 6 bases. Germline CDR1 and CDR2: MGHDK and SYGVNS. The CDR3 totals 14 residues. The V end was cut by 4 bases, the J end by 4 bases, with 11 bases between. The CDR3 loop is CASSAASEYNEQFF. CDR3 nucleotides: TGTGCCAGCAGTGCGGCTAGCGAGTACAATGAGCAGTTCTTC.

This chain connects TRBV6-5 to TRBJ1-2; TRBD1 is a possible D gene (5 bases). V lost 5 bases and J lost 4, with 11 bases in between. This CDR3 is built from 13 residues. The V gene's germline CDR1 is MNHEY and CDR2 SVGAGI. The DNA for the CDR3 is TGTGCCAGCAGTCGGACCGGGGGCTATGGCTACACCTTC. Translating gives CASSRTGGYGYTF.

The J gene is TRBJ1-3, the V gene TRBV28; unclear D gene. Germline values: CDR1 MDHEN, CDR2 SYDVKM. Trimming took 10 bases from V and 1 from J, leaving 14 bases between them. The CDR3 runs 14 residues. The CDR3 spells CATWTGASGNTIYF. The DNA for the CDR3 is TGTGCCACCTGGACGGGAGCATCTGGAAACACCATATATTTT.

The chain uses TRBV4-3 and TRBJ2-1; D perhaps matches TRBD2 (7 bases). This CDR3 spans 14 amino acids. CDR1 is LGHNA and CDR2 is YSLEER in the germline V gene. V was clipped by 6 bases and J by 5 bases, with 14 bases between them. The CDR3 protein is CASSRGGLDNEQFF. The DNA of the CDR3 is TGCGCCAGCAGTAGGGGGGGGTTAGACAATGAGCAGTTCTTC.

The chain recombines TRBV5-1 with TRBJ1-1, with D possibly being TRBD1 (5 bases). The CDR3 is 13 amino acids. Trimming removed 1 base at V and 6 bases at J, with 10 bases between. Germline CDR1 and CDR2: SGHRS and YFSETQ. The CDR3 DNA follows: TGCGCCAGCAGCTTGTATTCGGGGGCTGAAGCTTTCTTT. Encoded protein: CASSLYSGAEAFF. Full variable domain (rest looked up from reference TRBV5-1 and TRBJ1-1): KAGVTQTPRYLIKTRGQQVTLSCSPISGHRSVSWYQQTPGQGLQFLFEYFSETQRNKGNFPGRFSGRQFSNSRSEMNVSTLELGDSALYLCASSLYSGAEAFFGQGTRLTVV.

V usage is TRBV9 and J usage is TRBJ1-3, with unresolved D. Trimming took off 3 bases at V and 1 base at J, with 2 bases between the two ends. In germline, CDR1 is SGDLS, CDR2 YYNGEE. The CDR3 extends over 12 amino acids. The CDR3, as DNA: TGTGCCAGCAGCGCTTCTGGAAACACCATATATTTT. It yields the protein CASSASGNTIYF.

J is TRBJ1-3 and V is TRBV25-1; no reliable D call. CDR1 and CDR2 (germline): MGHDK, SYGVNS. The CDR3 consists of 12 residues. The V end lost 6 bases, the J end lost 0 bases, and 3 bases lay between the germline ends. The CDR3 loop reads CASRASGNTIYF. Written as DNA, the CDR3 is TGTGCCAGCAGGGCCTCTGGAAACACCATATATTTT.

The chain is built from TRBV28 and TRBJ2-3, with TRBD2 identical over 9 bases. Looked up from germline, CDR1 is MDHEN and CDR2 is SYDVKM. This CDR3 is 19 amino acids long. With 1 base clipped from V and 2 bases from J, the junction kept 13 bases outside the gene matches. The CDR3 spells CASSLFAERGADLTDTQYF. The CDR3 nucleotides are TGTGCCAGCAGTTTATTCGCCGAGCGGGGGGCGGACCTCACAGATACGCAGTATTTT.

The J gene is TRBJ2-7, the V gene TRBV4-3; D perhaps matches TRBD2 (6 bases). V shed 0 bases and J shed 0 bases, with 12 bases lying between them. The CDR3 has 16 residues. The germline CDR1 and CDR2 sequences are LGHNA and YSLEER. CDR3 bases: TGCGCCAGCAGCCAAGATCTCCGCGGGAACTCCTACGAGCAGTACTTC. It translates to CASSQDLRGNSYEQYF.

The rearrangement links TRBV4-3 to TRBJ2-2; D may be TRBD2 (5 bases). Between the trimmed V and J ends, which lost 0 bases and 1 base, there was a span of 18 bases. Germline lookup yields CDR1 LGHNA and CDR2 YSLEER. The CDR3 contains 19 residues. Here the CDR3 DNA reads TGCGCCAGCAGCCAAGATCGAGGGCTGGCTAAAAGGAACACCGGGGAGCTGTTTTTT. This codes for CASSQDRGLAKRNTGELFF.

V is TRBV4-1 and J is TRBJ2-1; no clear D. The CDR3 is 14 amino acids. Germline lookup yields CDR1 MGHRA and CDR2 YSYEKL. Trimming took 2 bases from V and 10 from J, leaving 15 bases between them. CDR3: CASSQTGSPQEQFF. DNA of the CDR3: TGCGCCAGCAGCCAAACCGGGTCTCCACAAGAGCAGTTCTTC.

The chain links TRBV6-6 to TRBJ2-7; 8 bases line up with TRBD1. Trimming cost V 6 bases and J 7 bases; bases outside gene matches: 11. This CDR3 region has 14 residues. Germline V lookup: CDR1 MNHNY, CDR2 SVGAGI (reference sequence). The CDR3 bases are TGTGCCAGCAGGCTACCGGGACAGGCTGAGGAGCAGTACTTC. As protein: CASRLPGQAEEQYF.

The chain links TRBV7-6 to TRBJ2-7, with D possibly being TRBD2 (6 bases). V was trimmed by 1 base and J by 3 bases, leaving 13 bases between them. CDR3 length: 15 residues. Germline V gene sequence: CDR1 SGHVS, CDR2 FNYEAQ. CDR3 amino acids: CASSLDTGEIYEQYF. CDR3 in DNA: TGTGCCAGCAGCTTAGACACGGGAGAGATCTACGAGCAGTACTTC.

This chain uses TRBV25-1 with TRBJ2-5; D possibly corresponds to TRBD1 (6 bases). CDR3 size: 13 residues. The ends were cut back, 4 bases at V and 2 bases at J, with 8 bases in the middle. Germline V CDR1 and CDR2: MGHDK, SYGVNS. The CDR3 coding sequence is TGTGCCAGCAGTGCCGGGACACAAGAGACCCAGTACTTC. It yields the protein CASSAGTQETQYF.

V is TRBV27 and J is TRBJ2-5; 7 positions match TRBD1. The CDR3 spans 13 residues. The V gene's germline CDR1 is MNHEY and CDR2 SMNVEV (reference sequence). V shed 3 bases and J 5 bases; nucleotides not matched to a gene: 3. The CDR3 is CASSFGRGETQYF. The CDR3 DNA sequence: TGTGCCAGCAGTTTCGGCAGGGGGGAGACCCAGTACTTC.

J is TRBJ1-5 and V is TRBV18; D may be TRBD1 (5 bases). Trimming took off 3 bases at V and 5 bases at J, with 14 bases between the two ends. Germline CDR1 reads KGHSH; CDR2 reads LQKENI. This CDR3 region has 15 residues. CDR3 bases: TGTGCCAGCTCACCGGGCTCAGGGAAAGATCAGCCCCAGCATTTT. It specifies CASSPGSGKDQPQHF.

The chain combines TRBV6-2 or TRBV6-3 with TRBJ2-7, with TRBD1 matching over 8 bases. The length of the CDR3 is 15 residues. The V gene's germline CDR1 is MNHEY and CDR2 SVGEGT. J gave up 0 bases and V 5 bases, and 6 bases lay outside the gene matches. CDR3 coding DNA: TGTGCCAGCAGTCACCGGGACAGGCCCTCCTACGAGCAGTACTTC. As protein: CASSHRDRPSYEQYF.

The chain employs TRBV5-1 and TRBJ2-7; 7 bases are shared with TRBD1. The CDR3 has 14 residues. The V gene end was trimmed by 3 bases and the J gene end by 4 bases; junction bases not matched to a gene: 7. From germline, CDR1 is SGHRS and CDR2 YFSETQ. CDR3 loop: CASSYRQGMYEQYF. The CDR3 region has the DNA TGCGCCAGCAGCTACCGACAGGGAATGTACGAGCAGTACTTC.

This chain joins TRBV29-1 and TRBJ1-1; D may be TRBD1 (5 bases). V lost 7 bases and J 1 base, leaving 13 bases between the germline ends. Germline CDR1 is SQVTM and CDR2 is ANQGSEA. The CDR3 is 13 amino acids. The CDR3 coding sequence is TGCAGCGCCCAGTTGGGGCCGAACACTGAAGCTTTCTTT. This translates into CSAQLGPNTEAFF.

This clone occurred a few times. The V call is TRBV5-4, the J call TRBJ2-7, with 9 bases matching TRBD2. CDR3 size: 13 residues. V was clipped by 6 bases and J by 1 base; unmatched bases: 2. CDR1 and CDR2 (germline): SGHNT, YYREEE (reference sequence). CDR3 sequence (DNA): TGTGCCAGCACGCTAGCGGGGTCCTACGAGCAGTACTTC. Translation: CASTLAGSYEQYF.

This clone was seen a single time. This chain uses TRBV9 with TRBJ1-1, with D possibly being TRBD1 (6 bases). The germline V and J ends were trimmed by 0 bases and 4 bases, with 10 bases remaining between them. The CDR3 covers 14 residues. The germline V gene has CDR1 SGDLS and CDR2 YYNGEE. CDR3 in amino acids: CASSVGGGGTEAFF. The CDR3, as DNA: TGTGCCAGCAGCGTAGGAGGGGGTGGCACTGAAGCTTTCTTT.

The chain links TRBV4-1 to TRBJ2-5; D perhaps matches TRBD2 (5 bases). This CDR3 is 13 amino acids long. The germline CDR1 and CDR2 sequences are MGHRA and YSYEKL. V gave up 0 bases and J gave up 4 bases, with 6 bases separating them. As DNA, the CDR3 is TGCGCCAGCAGCCAAGATGGAGGAGAGACCCAGTACTTC. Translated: CASSQDGGETQYF.

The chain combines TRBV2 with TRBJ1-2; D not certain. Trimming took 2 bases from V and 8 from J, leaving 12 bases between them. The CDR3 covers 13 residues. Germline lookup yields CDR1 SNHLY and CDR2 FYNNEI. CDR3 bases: TGTGCCAGCAGTGAATGGGCGTCCCTAGGCTACACCTTC. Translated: CASSEWASLGYTF.

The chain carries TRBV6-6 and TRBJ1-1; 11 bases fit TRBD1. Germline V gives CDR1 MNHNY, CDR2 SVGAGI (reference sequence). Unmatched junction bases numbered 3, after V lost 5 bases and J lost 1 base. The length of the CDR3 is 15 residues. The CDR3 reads CASSPGTGGNTEAFF. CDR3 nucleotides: TGTGCCAGCAGTCCTGGGACAGGGGGGAACACTGAAGCTTTCTTT.

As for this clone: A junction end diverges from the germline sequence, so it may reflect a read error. In DNA form, the CDR3 reads TGCGCCAGCAGCGTAATGACAGGGAACGCCGGGGAGCTGTTTTTT. Amino acids: CASSVMTGNAGELFF. The rearrangement joins TRBV5-1 to TRBJ2-2; 7 bases fit TRBD1. The CDR3 loop spans 15 amino acids. CDR1 is SGHRS, CDR2 YFSETQ, per germline.

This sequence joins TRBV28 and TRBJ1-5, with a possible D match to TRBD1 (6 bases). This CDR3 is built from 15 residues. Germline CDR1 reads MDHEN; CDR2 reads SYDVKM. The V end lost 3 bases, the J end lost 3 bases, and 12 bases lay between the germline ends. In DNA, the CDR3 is TGTGCCAGCAGTTTTCCCCGGGACAACAATCAGCCCCAGCATTTT. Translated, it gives CASSFPRDNNQPQHF.